This entry features one TCR beta chain sequence. Its antigen remains unknown. V lost 3 bases, J lost 6 bases, and 9 bases lay in between. The germline CDR1 and CDR2 sequences are SGHTA and FQGNSA. This CDR3 has 13 residues. Focal radiation and CTLA-4 blockade (ipilimumab) were tested in chemo-refractory metastatic non-small-cell lung cancer patients. The data were obtained in a study of radiotherapy plus CTLA-4 blockade in lung cancer. Study-wide results and caveats: Early clone dynamics of blood T cells, plus interferon-beta, reportedly predicted response best.

The table came from immunoSEQ multiplex PCR; TCRdb's copy has only in-frame clones and leaves some out. This table has 75,000 to 95,000 clones, around 80% appearing once. Sample: peripheral blood, taken from a patient treated with radiotherapy plus ipilimumab. This chain connects TRBV7-2 to TRBJ1-5; D is ambiguous. The receptor was isolated from a human donor with non-small cell lung cancer that progressed on radiotherapy plus ipilimumab. In DNA, the CDR3 is TGTGCCAGCAGCTTCCACGAGACTCAGCCCCAGCATTTT. This translates into CASSFHETQPQHF. Full variable domain (outside the CDR3, taken from reference TRBV7-2 and TRBJ1-5): GAGVSQSPSNKVTEKGKDVELRCDPISGHTALYWYRQSLGQGLEFLIYFQGNSAPDKSGLPSDRFSAERTGGSVSTLTIQRTQQEDSAVYLCASSFHETQPQHFGDGTRLSIL.